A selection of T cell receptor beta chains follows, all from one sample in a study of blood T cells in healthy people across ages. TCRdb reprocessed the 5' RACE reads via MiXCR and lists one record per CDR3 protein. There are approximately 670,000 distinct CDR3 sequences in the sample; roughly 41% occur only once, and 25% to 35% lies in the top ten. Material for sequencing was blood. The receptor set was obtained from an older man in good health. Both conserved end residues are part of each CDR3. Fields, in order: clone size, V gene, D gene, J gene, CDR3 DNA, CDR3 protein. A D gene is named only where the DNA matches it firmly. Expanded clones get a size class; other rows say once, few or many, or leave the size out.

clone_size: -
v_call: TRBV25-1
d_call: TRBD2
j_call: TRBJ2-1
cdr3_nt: TGTGCCAGCAGTGAATTGGGGACTAGCGGGAGCCCCAATGAGCAGTTCTTC
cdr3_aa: CASSELGTSGSPNEQFF

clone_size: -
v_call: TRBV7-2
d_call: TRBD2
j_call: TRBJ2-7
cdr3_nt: TGTGCCAGCAGCTTAGAGCCTAGCGGGAGGTACGAGCAGTACTTC
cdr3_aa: CASSLEPSGRYEQYF

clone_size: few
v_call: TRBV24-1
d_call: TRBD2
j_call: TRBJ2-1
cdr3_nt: TGTGCCACCAGTATGGGGACTAGCGGGAGAAATGAGCAGTTCTTC
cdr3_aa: CATSMGTSGRNEQFF

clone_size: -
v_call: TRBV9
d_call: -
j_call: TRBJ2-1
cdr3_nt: TGTGCCAGCAGCGTAGAGGTGGGCCCGAGCTCCTACAATGAGCAGTTCTTC
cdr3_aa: CASSVEVGPSSYNEQFF

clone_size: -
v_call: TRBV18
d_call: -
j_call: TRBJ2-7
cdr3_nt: TGTGCCAGCTCACCACCCGAAGGGGGGCGGGTCGAGCAGTACTTC
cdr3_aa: CASSPPEGGRVEQYF

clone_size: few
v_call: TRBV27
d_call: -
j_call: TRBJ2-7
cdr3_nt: TGTGCCAGCAGTTTAGCCAGGACGGACATCTTCTACGAGCAGTACTTC
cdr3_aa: CASSLARTDIFYEQYF

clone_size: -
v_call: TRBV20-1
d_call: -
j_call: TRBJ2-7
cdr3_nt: TGCAGTGCTAGCCTCCAAGGTCCACAGACCTACGAGCAGTACTTC
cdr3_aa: CSASLQGPQTYEQYF

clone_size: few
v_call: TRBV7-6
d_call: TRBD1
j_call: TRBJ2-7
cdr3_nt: TGTGCCAGCAGCTTGGGGGACAGTACCTACGAGCAGTACTTC
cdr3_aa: CASSLGDSTYEQYF

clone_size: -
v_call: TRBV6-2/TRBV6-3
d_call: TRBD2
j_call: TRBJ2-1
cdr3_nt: TGTGCCAGCAGTGGGACCGATAGCGGGGCCTACAATGAGCAGTTCTTC
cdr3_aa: CASSGTDSGAYNEQFF

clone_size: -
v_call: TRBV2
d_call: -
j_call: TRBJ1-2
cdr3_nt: TGTGCCAGCAGTGAACATACGGGGCCATCACCAGGCACCTTC
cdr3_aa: CASSEHTGPSPGTF

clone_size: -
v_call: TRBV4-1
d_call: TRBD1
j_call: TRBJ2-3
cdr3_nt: TGCGCCAGCAGCCAAGAACCGAGACAGGGTTATCCTCGTGGCACAGATACGCAGTATTTT
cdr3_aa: CASSQEPRQGYPRGTDTQYF

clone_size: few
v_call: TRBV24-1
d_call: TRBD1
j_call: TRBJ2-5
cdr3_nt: TGTGCCACCAGTGATTCTACCGGGACAGGGAAAGAGACCCAGTACTTC
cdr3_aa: CATSDSTGTGKETQYF

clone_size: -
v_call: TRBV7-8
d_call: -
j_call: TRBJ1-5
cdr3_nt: TGTGCCAGCAGCACGATCGGCAATCAGCCCCAGCATTTT
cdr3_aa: CASSTIGNQPQHF

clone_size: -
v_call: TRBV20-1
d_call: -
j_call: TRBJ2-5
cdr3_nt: TGCAGTGCCCGTTACGGGGTGGGGGAACAGTACTTC
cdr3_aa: CSARYGVGEQYF

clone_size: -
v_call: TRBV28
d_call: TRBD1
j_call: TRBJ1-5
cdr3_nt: TGTGCCAGCAGTTCCCCTTATCGTGCGGGACAGCACTTCAATCAGCCCCAGCATTTT
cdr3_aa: CASSSPYRAGQHFNQPQHF

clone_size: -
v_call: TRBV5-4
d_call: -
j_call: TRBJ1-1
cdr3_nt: TGTGCCAGCAGCATCGCAAACACTGAAGCTTTCTTT
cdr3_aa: CASSIANTEAFF

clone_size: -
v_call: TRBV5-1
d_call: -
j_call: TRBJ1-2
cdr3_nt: TGCGCCAGCAGCTTGGAAGGGTTTGGGGACGGTGGCTACACCTTC
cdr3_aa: CASSLEGFGDGGYTF

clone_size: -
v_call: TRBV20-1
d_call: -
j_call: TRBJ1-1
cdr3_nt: TGCAGCCTCTCCGAGGACAACCTGAACACTGAAGCTTTCTTT
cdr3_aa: CSLSEDNLNTEAFF

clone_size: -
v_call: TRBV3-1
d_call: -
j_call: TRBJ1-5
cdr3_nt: TGTGCCAGCAGCCTCGGGTGGAATCAGCCCCAGCATTTT
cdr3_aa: CASSLGWNQPQHF

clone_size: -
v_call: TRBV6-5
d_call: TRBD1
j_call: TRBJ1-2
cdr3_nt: TGTGCCAGCAGCCGCACAGGGGACTATGGCTACACCTTC
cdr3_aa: CASSRTGDYGYTF